This TCR beta chain was recorded in a study of regulatory T cells in long-lasting Graves disease (dated by TCRdb to about 2021). Some background on the complete study: Newly diagnosed Graves' disease patients had taken antithyroid drugs for less than 3 months. This study used TCR sequencing and RNA sequencing of peripheral blood to compare persistent Graves' disease patients against newly diagnosed Graves' disease patients. The study was registered as a clinical trial and conducted in China. TCR sequencing covered 13 persistent and approximately 20 newly diagnosed Graves' disease patients, approximately 33 samples in total. Study-wide conclusions, independent of this receptor: Lower TCR Shannon entropy and fewer highly expanded clones were observed in persistent Graves' disease patients than in newly diagnosed patients, which suggested clonal expansion. Sequencing and analysis were limited to the TCR beta chain. The study examined only peripheral blood because the primary lesion, thyroid tissue, could not be accessed. The authors noted that the small sample size was a limitation that may lower accuracy. Preferential use of TRBV28, TRBJ1-2 and TRBJ2-5 was observed in persistent disease, whereas TRBV20-1 and TRBJ2-1 were favored in newly diagnosed disease. More public clonotypes were shared among persistent patients (roughly 2,900) than among newly diagnosed patients (966).

From its cysteine to its phenylalanine, the CDR3 spans 13 amino acids. The only DNA kept is the CDR3, 39 bases in frame from the first base. The library was produced with multiplex PCR. Sequenced on an Illumina HiSeq 4000. TCR beta libraries were built with iRepertoire HTBI primers and Arm-PCR amplification of CDR3 regions. Before sequencing, the PCR products went through gel purification. As for the original processing: A total of 60 to 80 TRBV and some 15 TRBJ segments were identified across samples and were used for gene usage analysis of CDR3 amino acid clonotypes. COPE and FqMerger were used to merge filtered high-quality paired reads into contigs. BLAST was used to align contigs to IMGT TRBV, TRBD and TRBJ reference genes, and CDR3 was defined according to IMGT. Highly expanded clones were defined as clonotypes with a frequency above 0.1%. Shannon entropy was used to measure repertoire diversity, and the Gini coefficient was used to measure V-J evenness. Clonotypes shared by more than one individual were considered public. The raw public data were reprocessed by TCRdb itself: fastp quality trimming at Q25, MiXCR clonotype calling, in-frame beta chains only. One record per CDR3 amino acid sequence lists the most common genes and DNA. The V and J calls were determined by TCRdb, not by the authors. Here the sample has a few hundred thousand distinct CDR3 sequences; 18% occur a single time. The ten largest clones capture 12% to 15% of the sample.

Concerning this clonotype itself: Its antigen is currently not known. Only one base separates this from a far larger clonotype, so it likely reflects a read error.

The time point label of this sample denotes: newly diagnosed GD, antithyroid drugs for less than 3 months. For both TCR sequencing and RNA sequencing, RNA was extracted from PBMCs using TRIzol. The diagnosis of Graves' disease was made according to American Thyroid Association guidelines. Recruitment of patients was carried out at an endocrinology department in Xi'an, China. Each patient gave around 9 milliliters of peripheral blood, collected in an EDTA anticoagulant tube. Ficoll Paque Plus density gradient separation was used to isolate PBMCs, and no further T cell sorting was done. An Agilent 2100 Bioanalyzer and agarose gel were used to check RNA quality, and a NanoDrop 2000 was used to measure RNA concentration. These same data were also listed under a study on T cells in Graves' hyperthyroidism and ophthalmopathy. The second study also describes: A patient counted as having stable Graves' hyperthyroidism if no progression to ophthalmopathy occurred over 18 months of follow-up. Hyperthyroidism patients were aged 18 to 65 years and newly diagnosed, with disease duration of less than 2 months. Patients with uncontrolled infections, other autoimmune diseases, pregnancy or lactation were excluded. Diagnoses relied on clinical symptoms, serum thyroxine and TRAb, thyroid ultrasound and orbital computed tomography. The first round of RT-PCR for the TCR CDR3 was performed with the HTBI primer set and the Qiagen OneStep RT-PCR kit. Most expanded thyroid clonotypes (frequency above 0.001) were also found in blood, which suggests that blood repertoires may mirror thyroid immune responses. A model built on a 13 V-J signature distinguished ophthalmopathy from stable hyperthyroidism, reaching about 89% sensitivity and approximately 81% specificity in cross-validation and 80%/75% in testing. In validation, progression to ophthalmopathy was predicted by the model with about 70% sensitivity and roughly 76% specificity, a median of approximately 7.1 months before onset. A discovery cohort of roughly 100 patients, about 40 with Graves' ophthalmopathy and 55 to 65 with stable Graves' hyperthyroidism, was used to find distinguishing TCR V-J signatures. Whether ophthalmopathy could be predicted prospectively was tested in an independent validation cohort made up of roughly 19 hyperthyroidism patients plus 17 patients who later progressed to ophthalmopathy. For training and testing, the 95 to 100 patients in the discovery cohort were randomly divided in a 7:3 ratio. In six Graves' hyperthyroidism patients, the study also compared T-cell repertoires from thyroid tissue with T-cell repertoires from blood. After blood sampling, hyperthyroidism patients were treated with methimazole at a starting dose of 30 mg daily, and ophthalmopathy patients were treated with high-dose intravenous methylprednisolone. A second multiplex PCR round built the libraries, followed by size selection and purification. Paired-end sequencing of the libraries was performed with 100 bp reads on an Illumina HiSeq2000. Raw data were processed with SOAPnuke, discarding reads with adapters, uncalled bases, mean Phred below 15, or no exact constant-primer or identifier match. COPE v1.2.5 was used to merge the high-quality paired reads, and each unique nucleotide sequence was defined as a clonotype. Clonotypes were aligned to IMGT TRBV, TRBD and TRBJ reference segments using MiTCR v1.1. The analysis included only V-J combinations with a frequency above 0.0001, which together covered 99% to 99.2% of the repertoires. A TCS score was defined as the ratio between F50 (clonal expansion) and ExV (chaos), using BLOSUM62-based TCRdist between CDR3 peptides within each V-J. Welch's t-statistics and random forest reduced several hundred V-J features to 10 to 15, which were used in a naive Bayes classifier (R e1071). No statistical method was used to set the sample size in advance, and investigators knew the group allocation. TCR Vbeta CDR3 sequencing of some 140 peripheral blood samples (over 40 ophthalmopathy, some 75 hyperthyroidism and approximately 17 progressor patients) is reported in the paper.

In this chain, TRBV12-3 or TRBV12-4 is recombined with TRBJ1-2, with the D gene uncertain. Specimen: peripheral blood mononuclear cells (PBMCs), collected at new diagnosis, from a patient treated with antithyroid drugs. The sequence was obtained from a woman aged 30 to 39 with Graves disease. Donor details come from another sample of the same person, matched by shared clones. The CDR3 protein is CASTPNSRYGHTF. Here is the DNA: TGTGCCAGCACCCCTAATTCCCGCTATGGCCACACCTTC.